The text below deals with one T cell receptor beta chain. Time point described: peripheral blood 6 weeks after treatment start. These data are taken from a study of PD-L1 blockade in urothelial cancer. Germline loops: CDR1 LNHDA, CDR2 SQIVND (reference sequence). V lost 4 bases, J lost 4 bases, and 5 bases stayed unmatched. The CDR3 totals 15 residues. TCRdb's table, derived via immunoSEQ multiplex PCR, lists solely in-frame clones and lacks some. The top ten hold 11% of the sample, which has 20,000 to 25,000 clones, around 91% seen once. The V call is TRBV19, the J call TRBJ2-1, with 9 bases fitting TRBD2. The TCR comes from a woman between 55 and 75 years old with urothelial cancer. Source: PBMCs, taken around atezolizumab (anti-PD-L1) treatment. The CDR3 spells CASSTGTSSYNEQFF. The CDR3 DNA reads TGTGCCAGTAGTACCGGGACTAGCAGTTACAATGAGCAGTTCTTC.